This passage covers 8 T cell receptor beta chains from one sample sequenced in a study of early stage breast cancer tumors listed by TCRdb under 2017. The method was the immunoSEQ multiplex PCR assay. TCRdb re-hosts the immuneACCESS table, in-frame sequences only. Its copies lack some clones; in the studies checked, an unresolved V gene accounts for under half of them, and the cause for the rest is not known. For this sample the table gives under 20,000 clones, of which around 80% were detected only once. More than 1.5% of the sample comes from the top ten. Sequenced input: blood. The receptors come from a person aged 70 to 85 with breast cancer.

The J gene is TRBJ2-3, the V gene TRBV5-1, with D tentatively TRBD2 (7 bases). The CDR3 sequence is 18 residues long. The ends were cut back, 0 bases at V and 1 base at J, with 18 bases in the middle. Germline CDR1 SGHRS, CDR2 YFSETQ. The CDR3 loop is CASSLVPLGGPGTDTQYF. CDR3 nucleotide sequence: TGCGCCAGCAGCTTGGTGCCACTGGGGGGGCCGGGCACAGATACGCAGTATTTT.

The rearrangement joins TRBV7-2 to TRBJ1-5; D uncertain. Germline CDR1 is SGHTA and CDR2 is FQGNSA. V was trimmed by 8 bases and J by 0 bases, leaving 11 bases between them. This CDR3 region has 14 residues. The CDR3 loop is CASGSQSSNQPQHF. In nucleotides, the CDR3 is TGTGCCAGCGGTTCACAGAGTAGCAATCAGCCCCAGCATTTT.

The chain has TRBV19 and TRBJ1-2, with 10 nucleotides matching TRBD1. Trimming removed 5 bases from V and 4 bases from J; junction bases left unmatched: 1. This CDR3 spans 13 amino acids. Germline assignment: CDR1 LNHDA and CDR2 SQIVND (reference sequence). The CDR3 DNA sequence: TGTGCCAGTAGTGGGACAGGGGCCTATGGCTACACCTTC. Translated, it gives CASSGTGAYGYTF.

The chain employs TRBV4-1 and TRBJ2-3; unclear D gene. V lost 2 bases and J lost 3, with 3 bases in between. The length of the CDR3 is 12 residues. The germline gives CDR1 MGHRA, CDR2 YSYEKL. The CDR3 DNA is TGCGCCAGCAGCCAACAGACAGATACGCAGTATTTT. Its protein product is CASSQQTDTQYF.

CDR3 coding DNA: TGTGCCAGCACCCTCGGGCGGGGGGGCGGACGGGAGACCCAGTACTTC. Its protein is CASTLGRGGGRETQYF. The V and J genes are TRBV5-4 and TRBJ2-5; 9 bases align to TRBD2. Germline CDR1 and CDR2: SGHNT and YYREEE (reference sequence). This CDR3 region has 16 residues. Unmatched junction bases numbered 14, after V lost 6 bases and J lost 5 bases.

The chain employs TRBV20-1 and TRBJ1-4; D is unresolved. V was shortened by 5 bases and J by 10 bases, with 8 bases between the two germline ends. This CDR3 has 10 residues. The germline gives CDR1 DFQATT, CDR2 SNEGSKA (reference sequence). CDR3 residues: CSALVGKLFF. CDR3 sequence (DNA): TGCAGTGCTTTAGTTGGAAAACTGTTTTTT.

This clone was recorded only once. The genes are TRBV7-7 and TRBJ1-1; D is uncertain. The length of the CDR3 is 16 residues. V lost 1 base, J lost 5 bases, and 17 bases lay in between. Germline CDR1 and CDR2: SSHAT and FNYEAQ (reference sequence). CDR3 DNA sequence: TGTGCCAGCAGCTTAGGAGGGCCCCACGTGGAGACTGAAGCTTTCTTT. Translation gives CASSLGGPHVETEAFF.

J is TRBJ1-2 and V is TRBV5-1; D may be TRBD1 (5 bases). The CDR3 spans 14 residues. V was trimmed by 0 bases and J by 5 bases, leaving 11 bases between them. Germline V gives CDR1 SGHRS, CDR2 YFSETQ. The CDR3 DNA sequence: TGCGCCAGCAGCTTGGGGGGGGTTGAGTATGGCTACACCTTC. Translation: CASSLGGVEYGYTF.